This TCR beta chain was retrieved from a study of siplizumab effects on memory and regulatory T cells. Overall study results and limits: Most proliferating CD4+ or CD8+ clones, roughly 75-97%, had no naive or memory assignment.

Worth noting for this clone: Its antigen is not identified.

Germline values: CDR1 SNHLY, CDR2 FYNNEI. The CDR3 has 15 residues. The junction had 8 bases not matched to a gene; V was cut back by 4 bases and J by 3 bases. TCRdb's table, derived via immunoSEQ multiplex PCR, lists solely in-frame clones and lacks some. Among about 100,000 clones listed, less than 95% were seen once. The receptor was isolated from a human donor in good health. Sequencing was performed on Tregs sorted from blood. The V and J genes are TRBV2 and TRBJ1-1; TRBD1 aligns across 7 bases. The CDR3 region is CASSGRPDRDTEAFF. The CDR3 DNA reads as TGTGCCAGCAGTGGACGTCCCGACAGGGACACTGAAGCTTTCTTT. Using reference TRBV2 and TRBJ1-1 for the parts outside the CDR3, the full variable domain is EPEVTQTPSHQVTQMGQEVILRCVPISNHLYFYWYRQILGQKVEFLVSFYNNEISEKSEIFDDQFSVERPDGSNFTLKIRSTKLEDSAMYFCASSGRPDRDTEAFFGQGTRLTVV.